The 14 T cell receptor beta chains given below trace back to one sample, sequenced in a study of CD8 T cells in ankylosing spondylitis. TCRdb reprocessed the 5' RACE reads via MiXCR and lists one record per CDR3 protein. The sample includes about 8,600 distinct CDR3 sequences, around 4.2% of them seen just once. Specimen: blood, either unsorted or a sorted T cell fraction (not recorded which). The source of these receptors is a female donor with ankylosing spondylitis or in good health (not recorded which).

By share, this clonotype ranks as medium-sized. V gene TRBV9 combines with J gene TRBJ2-7, with D unclear. Deletions cut 4 bases from V and 3 bases from J, with 17 bases between. Germline-derived CDR1 and CDR2 are SGDLS and YYNGEE. The CDR3 length is 15 residues. CDR3 loop: CASSPGQDGYYEQYF. For the CDR3, the DNA is TGTGCCAGCAGCCCTGGCCAAGACGGATACTACGAGCAGTACTTC. The whole variable domain, remainder taken from reference TRBV9 and TRBJ2-7, is DSGVTQTPKHLITATGQRVTLRCSPRSGDLSVYWYQQSLDQGLQFLIQYYNGEERAKGNILERFSAQQFPDLHSELNLSSLELGDSALYFCASSPGQDGYYEQYFGPGTRLTVT.

This clonotype was observed many times. The CDR3: CASSVGREDQPQHF. CDR3 bases: TGTGCCAGCAGCGTAGGCAGGGAGGATCAGCCCCAGCATTTT. V is TRBV9 and J is TRBJ1-5; weak D call: TRBD1 (5 bases). This CDR3 is 14 amino acids long. Germline CDR1 SGDLS, CDR2 YYNGEE. The V end was cut by 0 bases, the J end by 5 bases, with 9 bases between.

By frequency in the sample, this clonotype is medium-sized. V and J are TRBV9 and TRBJ1-2; TRBD1 matches 9 bases. The CDR3 has 18 residues. Trimming took 5 bases from V and 4 from J; bases not matched to a gene: 18. Germline V gene data show CDR1 as SGDLS and CDR2 as YYNGEE. The chain's CDR3 is CASSPTGTGLGMVYGYTF. The CDR3 region has the DNA TGTGCCAGCAGTCCGACCGGGACAGGGCTTGGGATGGTCTATGGCTACACCTTC.

This clonotype was found many times. The gene calls are TRBV9 and TRBJ2-5, with TRBD2 matching 11 bases. CDR3 length: 18 amino acids. V was clipped by 0 bases and J by 0 bases; unmatched bases: 7. Germline V gene data show CDR1 as SGDLS and CDR2 as YYNGEE. The CDR3 DNA follows: TGTGCCAGCAGCGTAGGTACTAGCGGGGGCAGCTACCAAGAGACCCAGTACTTC. Protein product: CASSVGTSGGSYQETQYF.

In its sample, this clonotype is medium-sized. The CDR3 spells CASSQKNGYTF. The CDR3 DNA sequence: TGCGCCAGCAGCCAGAAAAATGGCTACACCTTC. The V call is TRBV4-1, the J call TRBJ1-2; no clear D gene. This CDR3 is 11 amino acids long. With 3 bases removed from V and 6 bases from J, the gap between germline ends came to 5 bases. Germline V lookup: CDR1 MGHRA, CDR2 YSYEKL.

In this sample, this clonotype turned up many times. The chain carries TRBV9 and TRBJ1-1; 7 bases line up with TRBD1. Looked up from germline, CDR1 is SGDLS and CDR2 is YYNGEE. This CDR3 contains 14 residues. V was clipped by 0 bases and J by 4 bases; unmatched bases: 3. Here the CDR3 DNA reads TGTGCCAGCAGCGTAGGACAGGGAAGCACTGAAGCTTTCTTT. Translated, it gives CASSVGQGSTEAFF. The variable domain in full, completed from reference TRBV9 and TRBJ1-1, reads DSGVTQTPKHLITATGQRVTLRCSPRSGDLSVYWYQQSLDQGLQFLIQYYNGEERAKGNILERFSAQQFPDLHSELNLSSLELGDSALYFCASSVGQGSTEAFFGQGTRLTVV.

This clonotype has a count of ten or more. The chain has TRBV9 and TRBJ1-5; D is unclear. V was shortened by 0 bases and J by 1 base, with 8 bases between the two germline ends. This CDR3 has 15 amino acids. In germline, CDR1 is SGDLS, CDR2 YYNGEE. The DNA for the CDR3 is TGTGCCAGCAGCGTAGGATCAGGCAGCAATCAGCCCCAGCATTTT. Its protein is CASSVGSGSNQPQHF.

V and J are TRBV9 and TRBJ2-5; D is perhaps TRBD2 (6 bases). The CDR3 is 19 amino acids. The V and J ends lost 0 bases and 0 bases respectively, with 21 bases between them. Germline values: CDR1 SGDLS, CDR2 YYNGEE. CDR3 in DNA: TGTGCCAGCAGCGTAGGCGGACGGAAGGGACTTCGGTACCAAGAGACCCAGTACTTC. Protein: CASSVGGRKGLRYQETQYF.

This clonotype was seen many times. This chain links TRBV9 with TRBJ2-1; TRBD1 matches 8 bases. Trimming cost V 1 base and J 9 bases; bases outside gene matches: 12. This CDR3 has 16 amino acids. The V gene's germline CDR1 is SGDLS and CDR2 YYNGEE. The CDR3 nucleotides read TGTGCCAGCAGCGTAACAGGGGGGCCGGGTGGTAGTGAGCAGTTCTTC. Its translation: CASSVTGGPGGSEQFF.

This clonotype was detected ten times or more. For the CDR3, the DNA is TGTGCCAGCAGCGTAGAGGGGGTGGGAACCGGGGAGCTGTTTTTT. It encodes CASSVEGVGTGELFF. This chain joins TRBV9 and TRBJ2-2; a weak D match, TRBD1 (6 bases). This CDR3 region has 15 residues. CDR1 is SGDLS, CDR2 YYNGEE, per germline. Trimming left V 0 bases short and J 5 bases short, with 11 bases between.

Judged by abundance, this clonotype is medium-sized (0.01 to 0.1%). This chain joins TRBV9 and TRBJ2-1, with D uncertain. The V gene lost 3 bases and the J gene lost 6 bases, with 4 bases spanning the gap. The CDR3 is 11 residues long. Per germline, CDR1 SGDLS and CDR2 YYNGEE. The CDR3, as DNA: TGTGCCAGCAGCGCCCTCAATGAGCAGTTCTTC. Translation gives CASSALNEQFF.

At least ten counts were recorded for this clonotype. The chain has TRBV9 and TRBJ2-1; 9 nucleotides line up with TRBD1. CDR3 length: 16 amino acids. From germline, CDR1 is SGDLS and CDR2 YYNGEE. After removal of 5 bases from V and 4 bases from J, the junction contained 10 bases not matched to a gene. The CDR3 coding sequence is TGTGCCAGCAGTGGCTCACAGGGGGCAGGTTACAATGAGCAGTTCTTC. Its translation is CASSGSQGAGYNEQFF.

This clonotype appeared a few times. This chain connects TRBV9 to TRBJ2-6, with 16 nucleotides matching TRBD2. The germline V gene encodes CDR1 SGDLS and CDR2 YYNGEE. V dropped 3 bases and J dropped 2; count of bases not matched to a gene: 5. The CDR3 runs 19 residues. The CDR3 loop is CASSGGTSGGAAGANVLTF. In DNA form, the CDR3 reads TGTGCCAGCAGCGGCGGGACTAGCGGGGGGGCCGCTGGGGCCAACGTCCTGACTTTC.

The sample holds many counts of this clonotype. V gene TRBV9 combines with J gene TRBJ1-1, with D unclear. Trimming pared 4 bases from V and 4 bases from J, leaving 8 bases between. Germline lookup yields CDR1 SGDLS and CDR2 YYNGEE. The CDR3 is made up of 12 amino acids. The CDR3 region is CASSPVATEAFF. The CDR3 coding sequence is TGTGCCAGCAGCCCCGTGGCCACTGAAGCTTTCTTT.